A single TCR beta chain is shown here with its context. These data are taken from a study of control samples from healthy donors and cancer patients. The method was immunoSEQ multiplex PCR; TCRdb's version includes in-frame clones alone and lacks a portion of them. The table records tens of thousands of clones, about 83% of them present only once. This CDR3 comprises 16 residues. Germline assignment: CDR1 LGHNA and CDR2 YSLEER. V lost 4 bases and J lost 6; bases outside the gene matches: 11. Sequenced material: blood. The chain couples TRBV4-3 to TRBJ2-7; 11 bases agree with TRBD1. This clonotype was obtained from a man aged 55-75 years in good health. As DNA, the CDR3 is TGCGCCAGCAGCCCCTTCCCACCCGGGACAGGGGGCGAGCAGTACTTC. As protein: CASSPFPPGTGGEQYF.